The 18 T cell receptor beta chains below all came from one sample that was sequenced in a study of cytomegalovirus exposure and HLA in healthy donors. This PCR relied on a set of 60 Vbeta primers and 13 Jbeta primers. Profiling relied on immunoSEQ multiplex PCR, and the TCRdb table lists in-frame clones only, not all of them. The table has 150,000 or so clones, less than 85% seen once. Sequenced: PBMCs. These receptor sequences come from a woman in her forties or fifties in good health and CMV-seropositive.

This chain uses TRBV5-6 with TRBJ2-4; 8 nucleotides match TRBD2. The CDR3 sequence is 14 residues long. With V trimmed by 2 bases and J by 6 bases, 4 bases remained unmatched. Germline V gives CDR1 SGHDT, CDR2 YYEEEE. The CDR3 sequence: CASSFGTRTNIQYF. The CDR3 coding sequence is TGTGCCAGCAGCTTTGGGACTAGAACAAACATTCAGTACTTC.

This clone was observed once. The junction departs from germline at one end; a sequencing error may be responsible. The J gene is TRBJ1-3, the V gene TRBV6-1, with D possibly being TRBD1 (6 bases). Germline values: CDR1 MNHNS, CDR2 SASEGT. The CDR3 spans 13 residues. The CDR3 sequence: CAGSGQSGNTIYF. The CDR3 nucleotides read TGTGCCGGCAGCGGACAGTCTGGAAACACCATATATTTT.

The chain recombines TRBV11-2 with TRBJ1-1; unclear D gene. Germline V gene sequence: CDR1 SGHAT, CDR2 FQNNGV. Trimming left V 1 base short and J 1 base short, with 10 bases between. This CDR3 is 15 amino acids long. The CDR3 reads CASSLALTGNTEAFF. As DNA, the CDR3 is TGTGCCAGCAGCTTAGCCTTGACTGGGAACACTGAAGCTTTCTTT.

About this clone itself: Other nucleotide sequences in the sample specify the same CDR3. The chain uses TRBV9 and TRBJ2-7; D not certain. Germline assignment: CDR1 SGDLS and CDR2 YYNGEE. Deletions cut 0 bases from V and 0 bases from J, with 7 bases between. This CDR3 region has 14 residues. The CDR3 loop reads CASSVAAGSYEQYF. DNA for the CDR3: TGTGCCAGCAGCGTAGCGGCAGGCTCCTACGAGCAGTACTTC.

The chain is built from TRBV2 and TRBJ2-5; 7 bases align to TRBD1. Germline V gene data show CDR1 as SNHLY and CDR2 as FYNNEI. V gave up 6 bases and J gave up 5 bases; unmatched junction bases: 12. The CDR3 has 15 residues. The CDR3 nucleotides are TGTGCCAGCAGAAGGGCATCGGACAGGCGGGAGACCCAGTACTTC. Amino acids: CASRRASDRRETQYF. The full variable domain, completed using reference TRBV2 and TRBJ2-5, is EPEVTQTPSHQVTQMGQEVILRCVPISNHLYFYWYRQILGQKVEFLVSFYNNEISEKSEIFDDQFSVERPDGSNFTLKIRSTKLEDSAMYFCASRRASDRRETQYFGPGTRLLVL.

V usage is TRBV7-2 and J usage is TRBJ2-3, with 9 nucleotides matching TRBD2. The germline gives CDR1 SGHTA, CDR2 FQGNSA. J gave up 2 bases and V 7 bases, and 7 bases lay outside the gene matches. CDR3 length: 15 amino acids. In nucleotides, the CDR3 is TGTGCCAGCACTAGCGGGGTACCATTCACAGATACGCAGTATTTT. Translated: CASTSGVPFTDTQYF.

This sequence joins TRBV6-6 and TRBJ1-2; weak D call: TRBD1 (6 bases). This CDR3 is built from 16 residues. Germline V lookup: CDR1 MNHNY, CDR2 SVGAGI (reference sequence). V was clipped by 0 bases and J by 3 bases, with 14 bases between them. The CDR3 DNA reads as TGTGCCAGCAGTTACTCGAAGGGGGTGAGGGACTATGGCTACACCTTC. It translates to CASSYSKGVRDYGYTF.

The chain couples TRBV23-1 to TRBJ1-2; 8 positions match TRBD1. TRBV23-1 counts as an open reading frame of uncertain function. V dropped 4 bases and J dropped 7; count of bases not matched to a gene: 14. The CDR3 has 16 amino acids. The CDR3 sequence: CASSRTGRGIVFGYTF. For the CDR3, the DNA is TGCGCCAGCAGTCGGACAGGGCGAGGGATCGTATTTGGCTACACCTTC.

The chain is built from TRBV12-5 and TRBJ2-7; D is perhaps TRBD1 (5 bases). The V end was cut by 3 bases, the J end by 2 bases, with 8 bases between. The CDR3 loop spans 13 amino acids. Germline assignment: CDR1 LGHNT and CDR2 FRNRAP. The CDR3 DNA reads as TGTGCTAGTGGTTTCGAGACAGCCTACGAGCAGTACTTC. This gives the protein CASGFETAYEQYF.

CDR3 in DNA: TGTGCCAGCAGCTTGTCGTGGACAGGTTATTCACCCCTCCACTTT. This sequence encodes CASSLSWTGYSPLHF. V gene TRBV5-4 combines with J gene TRBJ1-6; 7 bases agree with TRBD1. J gave up 8 bases and V 1 base, and 6 bases lay outside the gene matches. Germline loops: CDR1 SGHNT, CDR2 YYREEE (reference sequence). The CDR3 length is 15 residues.

This rearrangement joins TRBV12-5 to TRBJ2-2; no clear D. V was trimmed by 3 bases and J by 0 bases, leaving 8 bases between them. Looked up from germline, CDR1 is LGHNT and CDR2 is FRNRAP. The CDR3 sequence is 15 residues long. CDR3 protein: CASGLHISNTGELFF. CDR3 nucleotide sequence: TGTGCTAGTGGTTTACATATTTCGAACACCGGGGAGCTGTTTTTT. Using reference TRBV12-5 and TRBJ2-2 for the parts outside the CDR3, the full variable domain is DARVTQTPRHKVTEMGQEVTMRCQPILGHNTVFWYRQTMMQGLELLAYFRNRAPLDDSGMPKDRFSAEMPDATLATLKIQPSEPRDSAVYFCASGLHISNTGELFFGEGSRLTVL.

Only a few counts were recorded for this clone. The chain couples TRBV5-1 to TRBJ2-3, with D perhaps matching TRBD1 (6 bases). The CDR3 runs 13 residues. Deletions cut 5 bases from V and 6 bases from J, with 13 bases between. Germline lookup yields CDR1 SGHRS and CDR2 YFSETQ. CDR3 in DNA: TGCGCCAGCAGGACAGGCTCTATTGATACGCAGTATTTT. This encodes CASRTGSIDTQYF.

This clone was seen a handful of times. Other DNA sequences from this sample encode an identical CDR3 as well. The chain is built from TRBV5-1 and TRBJ2-7, with 9 bases fitting TRBD2. This CDR3 is built from 16 residues. J lost 3 bases, V lost 4 bases, and 11 bases had no gene match. The germline CDR1 and CDR2 sequences are SGHRS and YFSETQ. The CDR3 DNA reads TGCGCCAGCAGCCCGGGTGGTAGCGGGGGAAGCTACGAGCAGTACTTC. It yields the protein CASSPGGSGGSYEQYF.

The genes are TRBV15 and TRBJ1-2, with D possibly being TRBD1 (5 bases). Germline CDR1 is LNHNV and CDR2 is YYDKDF (reference sequence). The CDR3 has 14 residues. Between the trimmed V and J ends, which lost 0 bases and 9 bases, there was a span of 14 bases. The CDR3 is CATSRDIQERSYTF. The CDR3 coding sequence is TGTGCCACCAGCAGAGATATACAGGAGAGGAGCTACACCTTC.

This sequence joins TRBV6-1 and TRBJ2-7; TRBD1 matches 8 bases. This CDR3 region has 15 residues. The ends lost 5 bases at V and 7 bases at J; junction bases unmatched: 13. Germline CDR1 and CDR2: MNHNS and SASEGT. For the CDR3, the DNA is TGTGCCAGCAGTCCCGAACAGGGGGTGGATTTTGAGCAGTACTTC. Translated, it gives CASSPEQGVDFEQYF.

The chain has TRBV7-2 and TRBJ1-2, with TRBD1 as a possible D gene (6 bases). Germline assignment: CDR1 SGHTA and CDR2 FQGNSA. V was trimmed by 6 bases and J by 6 bases, leaving 17 bases between them. CDR3 length: 14 amino acids. The CDR3 reads CASRAGGAENGYTF. For the CDR3, the DNA is TGTGCCAGCAGGGCCGGGGGGGCAGAAAATGGCTACACCTTC.

The J gene is TRBJ2-3, the V gene TRBV19; the match to TRBD2 covers 10 bases. V shed 5 bases, J shed 6 bases, and the junction held 5 bases outside the gene matches. The germline gives CDR1 LNHDA, CDR2 SQIVND (reference sequence). The CDR3 contains 14 residues. CDR3 nucleotide sequence: TGTGCCAGTAGTGCTAGCGGGGGCTGGGATACGCAGTATTTT. Its translation is CASSASGGWDTQYF.

The CDR3 loop reads CASRAQRDTGELFF. Here the CDR3 DNA reads TGTGCCAGCCGGGCCCAACGGGATACCGGGGAGCTGTTTTTT. The J gene is TRBJ2-2, the V gene TRBV9; the D gene is possibly TRBD2 (5 bases). CDR1 is SGDLS, CDR2 YYNGEE, per germline. Deletions cut 7 bases from V and 5 bases from J, with 15 bases between. This CDR3 contains 14 residues.